The clone carrying this T cell receptor (beta chain) has only a few counts. Its antigen is currently unknown. These data belong to a study of T cells in Graves' hyperthyroidism and ophthalmopathy. Study-wide points: The authors' 13 V-J model separated ophthalmopathy from stable hyperthyroidism.

The patients, who ranged from 18 to 65 in age, presented with newly diagnosed hyperthyroidism lasting under 2 months. Clinical symptoms, serum thyroxine and TRAb, thyroid ultrasound and orbital computed tomography together formed the diagnostic basis. The CDR3 regions of TCR beta were amplified from RNA transcripts. HTBI primers were the set used in a first-round RT-PCR of the TCR CDR3. One entry per CDR3 protein, called by TCRdb with MiXCR from the multiplex PCR reads. Among more than 600,000 distinct CDR3 sequences, roughly 15% were seen once, and the ten largest hold roughly 8%. Trimming cost V 4 bases and J 2 bases; bases outside gene matches: 9. The CDR3 spans 17 residues. CDR1 is LGHDT, CDR2 YNNKEL, per germline (reference sequence).

The chain carries TRBV3-1 and TRBJ2-1, with 9 bases matching TRBD2. Sequenced input: blood. The receptor's source is a young man with Graves' hyperthyroidism. CDR3 nucleotide sequence: TGTGCCAGCAGCCCGGCGGGAGGGCCAGAACCCTACAATGAGCAGTTCTTC. Translated, it gives CASSPAGGPEPYNEQFF.